What follows are 29 T cell receptor beta chains derived from one specimen sequenced in a study of response to subunit inactivated influenza vaccine. MiXCR was run by TCRdb on the RT-PCR reads, yielding one entry per CDR3 protein. This repertoire shows 250,000 to 350,000 distinct CDR3 sequences, 22% found once; its top ten account for 9% to 12%. The starting material was PBMCs from blood, obtained approximately 22 months after vaccination. The receptors stem from a man aged 45-69 years who received an inactivated influenza vaccine.

This clonotype came up a few times. This chain uses TRBV4-1 with TRBJ1-4, with 8 bases fitting TRBD1. V lost 0 bases to trimming and J lost 5 bases; unmatched junction nucleotides: 5. The CDR3 sequence is 16 residues long. CDR1 is MGHRA, CDR2 YSYEKL, per germline. The CDR3 DNA follows: TGCGCCAGCAGCCAAGAGGGGACAGGCCGAAATGAAAAACTGTTTTTT. Translated, it gives CASSQEGTGRNEKLFF.

This clonotype was picked up a small number of times. This rearrangement joins TRBV5-1 to TRBJ2-7, with 9 bases identical to TRBD1. The CDR3 has 15 amino acids. The junction had 8 bases not matched to a gene; V was cut back by 1 base and J by 6 bases. Germline assignment: CDR1 SGHRS and CDR2 YFSETQ. CDR3 protein: CASSLLGQGISEQYF. The CDR3 DNA is TGCGCCAGCAGCTTGCTCGGACAGGGGATAAGCGAGCAGTACTTC.

The sample holds a few counts of this clonotype. The CDR3 bases are TGCGCCAGCAGCAGGACCGGGTCCATGGACCAAAACATTCAGTACTTC. Protein sequence: CASSRTGSMDQNIQYF. The chain uses TRBV5-1 and TRBJ2-4, with unresolved D. Germline-derived CDR1 and CDR2 are SGHRS and YFSETQ. The CDR3 totals 16 residues. V dropped 4 bases and J dropped 5 bases, with 19 bases sitting between them.

The rearrangement links TRBV6-2 or TRBV6-3 to TRBJ1-1; D gene ambiguous. V was clipped by 11 bases and J by 0 bases, with 10 bases between them. The length of the CDR3 is 12 residues. CDR1 and CDR2 from the germline V gene are MNHEY and SVGEGT. The CDR3 nucleotides read TGTGCCGCCCTCGGTTTGAACACTGAAGCTTTCTTT. Protein product: CAALGLNTEAFF.

This clonotype has more than one count but fewer than ten. The chain has TRBV20-1 and TRBJ2-3, with D uncertain. The germline V gene has CDR1 DFQATT and CDR2 SNEGSKA (reference sequence). V lost 2 bases and J 0 bases, leaving 9 bases between the germline ends. This CDR3 has 14 amino acids. The CDR3 spells CSARWGTSTDTQYF. CDR3 coding DNA: TGCAGTGCTAGATGGGGAACTAGCACAGATACGCAGTATTTT.

This clonotype was recorded a few times. At one boundary the junction diverges from the germline segment, which might be a read error. CDR3 region: CATGDLGQPQHF. The CDR3, as DNA: TGTGCCACCGGTGATTTGGGTCAGCCCCAGCATTTT. The chain recombines TRBV24-1 with TRBJ1-5, with D hard to call. Germline CDR1 and CDR2: KGHDR and SFDVKD. The length of the CDR3 is 12 residues.

This clonotype was observed a few times. This chain joins TRBV16 and TRBJ2-5, with a tentative D call TRBD2 (5 bases). The ends were cut back, 2 bases at V and 5 bases at J, with 6 bases in the middle. This CDR3 has 12 residues. Per the germline V gene, CDR1 is KGHSY and CDR2 is FQNENV. CDR3 nucleotides: TGTGCCAGCAGCCAAAGGGAGGAGACCCAGTACTTC. This encodes CASSQREETQYF.

The rearrangement joins TRBV7-6 to TRBJ2-3; 8 bases are shared with TRBD2. Per the germline V gene, CDR1 is SGHVS and CDR2 is FNYEAQ. The J segment lost 4 bases and the V segment lost 4 bases, leaving 10 bases of the junction unmatched. This CDR3 spans 16 amino acids. The CDR3 region is CASSSLAGPGPDTQYF. In DNA, the CDR3 is TGTGCCAGCAGCTCCCTAGCGGGTCCGGGGCCAGATACGCAGTATTTT.

This clonotype occurred a few times. This chain connects TRBV12-3 or TRBV12-4 to TRBJ2-2, with a weak D call TRBD2 (6 bases). V lost 6 bases, J lost 1 base, and 6 bases lay in between. The length of the CDR3 is 13 residues. The CDR3 protein is CASRGLNTGELFF. The CDR3 nucleotides are TGTGCCAGCAGGGGACTGAACACCGGGGAGCTGTTTTTT.

Comments on this clonotype: A read error may produce the germline difference seen at one junction end. The genes are TRBV25-1 and TRBJ1-2, with TRBD1 as a possible D gene (6 bases). CDR1 and CDR2 from the germline V gene are MGHDK and SYGVNS. The CDR3 contains 16 residues. CDR3 nucleotides: TGTGCCAGCAGTGGGCCAGGGGAGGAAGGATACTATGGCTACACCTTT. Translation: CASSGPGEEGYYGYTF.

This clonotype was recorded a few times. The V gene is TRBV7-2, the J gene TRBJ1-2, with D possibly TRBD1 on 6 matching bases. CDR1 is SGHTA, CDR2 FQGNSA, per germline. V was cut by 4 bases and J by 4 bases, with 13 bases left in between. The CDR3 sequence is 14 residues long. The CDR3 spells CASSSPGGGYGYTF. CDR3 nucleotide sequence: TGTGCCAGCAGCTCCCCCGGGGGCGGCTATGGCTACACCTTC.

The J gene is TRBJ1-5, the V gene TRBV2, with TRBD1 as a possible D gene (5 bases). CDR1 is SNHLY, CDR2 FYNNEI, per germline. The CDR3 loop spans 15 amino acids. V dropped 1 base and J dropped 5 bases, with 12 bases sitting between them. The DNA of the CDR3 is TGTGCCAGCAGTGAAGGGGACGGGGTGGATCAGCCCCAGCATTTT. This translates into CASSEGDGVDQPQHF.

The table lists this clonotype with a few counts. The DNA of the CDR3 is TGTGCCAGCAGCCGCGGCCCTCTTTCACCCCTCCACTTT. Protein: CASSRGPLSPLHF. V is TRBV14 and J is TRBJ1-6; D unresolved. CDR3 length: 13 residues. CDR1 and CDR2 from the germline V gene are SGHDN and FVKESK. With 4 bases removed from V and 9 bases from J, the gap between germline ends came to 10 bases.

The sample holds many counts of this clonotype. J is TRBJ1-5 and V is TRBV6-5; D remains unclear. Trimming removed 5 bases at V and 3 bases at J, with 5 bases between. CDR1 MNHEY and CDR2 SVGAGI come from the germline V gene. The CDR3 loop spans 12 amino acids. CDR3 sequence reads: CASSTINQPQHF. The CDR3, as DNA: TGTGCCAGCAGTACCATCAATCAGCCCCAGCATTTT.

This clonotype was seen repeatedly, ten times or more. The CDR3 sequence is CATRSGQGSNQPQHF. DNA for the CDR3: TGTGCCACCAGGAGCGGACAGGGGAGCAATCAGCCCCAGCATTTT. The gene calls are TRBV24-1 and TRBJ1-5; 9 bases are shared with TRBD1. Per germline, CDR1 KGHDR and CDR2 SFDVKD. The junction had 4 bases not matched to a gene; V was cut back by 7 bases and J by 1 base. The CDR3 totals 15 residues.

This clonotype was recorded a few times. This chain connects TRBV25-1 to TRBJ1-6, with D possibly TRBD1 on 6 matching bases. V dropped 6 bases and J dropped 6 bases, with 12 bases sitting between them. The CDR3 covers 14 residues. The germline V gene has CDR1 MGHDK and CDR2 SYGVNS. The CDR3: CASRETGFNSPLHF. The CDR3 DNA follows: TGTGCCAGCAGGGAGACAGGTTTTAATTCACCCCTCCACTTT.

V and J are TRBV12-3 or TRBV12-4 and TRBJ2-3; D not resolved. Trimming shortened V by 3 bases and J by 0 bases, and 7 bases separated the two germline ends. The CDR3 loop spans 14 amino acids. CDR3 coding DNA: TGTGCCAGCAGTTTCGTGGATAGCACAGATACGCAGTATTTT. Its translation is CASSFVDSTDTQYF.

The chain carries TRBV20-1 and TRBJ2-1; 7 nucleotides align to TRBD1. Germline lookup yields CDR1 DFQATT and CDR2 SNEGSKA (reference sequence). V lost 2 bases, J lost 10 bases, and 14 bases stayed unmatched. The CDR3 extends over 15 amino acids. The CDR3 loop reads CSARMPGQYRVEQFF. The CDR3 nucleotides are TGCAGTGCTAGAATGCCGGGACAGTACCGCGTCGAGCAGTTCTTC.

In this sample, this clonotype turned up a few times. This rearrangement joins TRBV7-2 to TRBJ2-3, with 9 nucleotides matching TRBD2. The germline CDR1 and CDR2 sequences are SGHTA and FQGNSA. Trimming cost V 5 bases and J 0 bases; bases outside gene matches: 9. The CDR3 runs 17 residues. This CDR3 reads CASSPHTSGLSTDTQYF. The CDR3 DNA reads TGTGCCAGCAGCCCCCATACTAGCGGGCTTAGCACAGATACGCAGTATTTT.

This clonotype was counted a few times. The V and J genes are TRBV6-1 and TRBJ2-1; TRBD1 or TRBD2 may be the D gene (5 bases each). V shed 5 bases and J shed 6 bases, with 17 bases lying between them. Germline lookup yields CDR1 MNHNS and CDR2 SASEGT. The CDR3 totals 15 residues. The CDR3 DNA reads as TGTGCCAGCAGTCAGAGGGGTTCCCCAAGCAATGAGCAGTTCTTC. This gives the protein CASSQRGSPSNEQFF.

This clonotype has more than one count but fewer than ten. This chain connects TRBV20-1 to TRBJ1-4; D uncertain. The CDR3 is made up of 12 amino acids. CDR1 and CDR2 (germline): DFQATT, SNEGSKA (reference sequence). The V end was cut by 0 bases, the J end by 5 bases, with 4 bases between. This CDR3 is CSARELNEKLFF. The DNA for the CDR3 is TGCAGTGCTAGAGAGCTGAATGAAAAACTGTTTTTT.

This clonotype came up many times. The rearrangement joins TRBV4-1 to TRBJ1-2, with 8 bases identical to TRBD1. The V gene end was trimmed by 1 base and the J gene end by 0 bases; junction bases not matched to a gene: 7. Germline assignment: CDR1 MGHRA and CDR2 YSYEKL. The CDR3 is 17 amino acids. The CDR3 spells CASSQGVRTGPNYGYTF. CDR3 bases: TGCGCCAGCAGCCAAGGCGTCCGGACAGGGCCTAACTATGGCTACACCTTC.

This clonotype was detected ten times or more. The rearrangement links TRBV11-3 to TRBJ2-4, with 13 positions matching TRBD2. The V and J ends lost 3 bases and 0 bases, in that order; junction bases with no gene match: 5. The CDR3 has 18 amino acids. Per the germline V gene, CDR1 is SGHNT and CDR2 is YENEEA. The CDR3 sequence is CASSFGLAGVGAKNIQYF. CDR3 nucleotide sequence: TGTGCCAGCAGCTTTGGACTAGCGGGGGTAGGAGCCAAAAACATTCAGTACTTC.

This clonotype was counted between two and nine times. V usage is TRBV3-1 and J usage is TRBJ1-1; 8 nucleotides agree with TRBD1. This CDR3 comprises 14 residues. Trimming at V came to 2 bases and at J to 11 bases, leaving 10 bases not matched to a gene. Germline loops: CDR1 LGHDT, CDR2 YNNKEL (reference sequence). The CDR3 is CASSQTDRDGYAFF. DNA for the CDR3: TGTGCCAGCAGCCAAACGGACAGGGATGGGTACGCTTTCTTT.

This clonotype was seen a handful of times. The J gene is TRBJ2-5, the V gene TRBV11-2; weak D call: TRBD1 (6 bases). The CDR3 consists of 16 residues. Trimming shortened V by 5 bases and J by 4 bases, and 20 bases separated the two germline ends. CDR1 is SGHAT and CDR2 is FQNNGV in the germline V gene. As DNA, the CDR3 is TGTGCCAGCAGCCTAGGGGGAAGTTGGTTGTCAGAGACCCAGTACTTC. Its translation: CASSLGGSWLSETQYF.

The chain carries TRBV4-3 and TRBJ2-1, with D tentatively TRBD1 (5 bases). V lost 0 bases to trimming and J lost 0 bases, with 9 bases between them. Per germline, CDR1 LGHNA and CDR2 YSLEER. The CDR3 has 16 amino acids. The CDR3 sequence: CASSQDDRSSYNEQFF. The CDR3 region has the DNA TGCGCCAGCAGCCAAGATGACAGAAGCTCCTACAATGAGCAGTTCTTC.

This clonotype was counted a few times. As DNA, the CDR3 is TGTGCCAGCAGTTACTCAAGCGGGAGGAGCTCCTACGAGCAGTACTTC. Translation gives CASSYSSGRSSYEQYF. The chain recombines TRBV6-5 with TRBJ2-7; 9 positions agree with TRBD2. This CDR3 has 16 residues. Germline loops: CDR1 MNHEY, CDR2 SVGAGI. J was trimmed by 0 bases and V by 0 bases; bases with no gene match: 3.

CDR3 protein: CASSQEQGDRGTDTQYF. The CDR3 bases are TGCGCCAGCAGCCAAGAACAGGGGGACAGGGGTACAGATACGCAGTATTTT. The chain combines TRBV4-1 with TRBJ2-3; the match to TRBD1 covers 10 bases. With 0 bases clipped from V and 3 bases from J, the junction kept 6 bases outside the gene matches. The CDR3 length is 17 residues. From germline, CDR1 is MGHRA and CDR2 YSYEKL.

This clonotype has more than one count but fewer than ten. This chain joins TRBV5-1 and TRBJ1-4; D possibly corresponds to TRBD1 (6 bases). Germline V gene sequence: CDR1 SGHRS, CDR2 YFSETQ. The CDR3 is 15 residues long. Trimming took 4 bases from V and 5 from J, leaving 15 bases between them. The CDR3 region is CASSGRGGTNEKLFF. In DNA form, the CDR3 reads TGCGCCAGCAGCGGGCGAGGGGGAACGAATGAAAAACTGTTTTTT.